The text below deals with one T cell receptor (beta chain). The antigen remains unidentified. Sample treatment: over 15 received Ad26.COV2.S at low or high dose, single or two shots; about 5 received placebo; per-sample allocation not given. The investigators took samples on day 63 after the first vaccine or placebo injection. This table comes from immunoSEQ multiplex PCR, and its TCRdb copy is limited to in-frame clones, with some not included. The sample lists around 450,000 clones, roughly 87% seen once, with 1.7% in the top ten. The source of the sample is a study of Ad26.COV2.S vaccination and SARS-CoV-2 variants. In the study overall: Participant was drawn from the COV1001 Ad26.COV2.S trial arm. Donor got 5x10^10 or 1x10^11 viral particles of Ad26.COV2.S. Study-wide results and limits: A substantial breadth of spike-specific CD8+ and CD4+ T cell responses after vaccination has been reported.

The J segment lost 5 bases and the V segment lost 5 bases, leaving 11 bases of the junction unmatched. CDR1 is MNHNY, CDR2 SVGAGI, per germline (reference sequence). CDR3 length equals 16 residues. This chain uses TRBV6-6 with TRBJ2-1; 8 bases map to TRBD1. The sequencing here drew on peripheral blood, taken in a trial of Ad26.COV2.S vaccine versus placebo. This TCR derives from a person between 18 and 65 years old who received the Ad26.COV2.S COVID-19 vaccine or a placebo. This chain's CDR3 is CASSPRYRGADNEQFF. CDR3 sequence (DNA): TGTGCCAGCAGTCCAAGATACAGGGGGGCCGACAATGAGCAGTTCTTC.